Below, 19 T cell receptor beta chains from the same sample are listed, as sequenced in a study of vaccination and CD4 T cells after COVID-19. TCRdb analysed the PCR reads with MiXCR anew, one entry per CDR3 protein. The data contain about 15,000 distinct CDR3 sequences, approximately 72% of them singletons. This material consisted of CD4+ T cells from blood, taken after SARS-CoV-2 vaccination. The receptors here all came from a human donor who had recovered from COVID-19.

CDR3 in amino acids: CSARLQGFGEQYF. The CDR3 bases are TGCAGTGCCAGGCTCCAGGGTTTCGGCGAGCAGTACTTC. V usage is TRBV20-1 and J usage is TRBJ2-7, with D possibly matching TRBD1 (5 bases). CDR3 size: 13 residues. Trimming shortened V by 6 bases and J by 6 bases, and 18 bases separated the two germline ends. Germline CDR1 reads DFQATT; CDR2 reads SNEGSKA (reference sequence).

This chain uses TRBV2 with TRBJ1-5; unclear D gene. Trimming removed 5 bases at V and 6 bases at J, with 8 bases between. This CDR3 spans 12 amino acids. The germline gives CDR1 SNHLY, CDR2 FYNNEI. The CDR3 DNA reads TGTGCCAGCAGTTTCGGAACTCAGCCCCAGCATTTT. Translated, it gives CASSFGTQPQHF.

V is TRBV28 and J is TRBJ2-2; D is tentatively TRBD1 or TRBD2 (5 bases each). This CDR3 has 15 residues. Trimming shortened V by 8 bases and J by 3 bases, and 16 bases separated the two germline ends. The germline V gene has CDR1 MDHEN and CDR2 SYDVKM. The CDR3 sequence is CASLGVQWYTGELFF. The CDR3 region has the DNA TGTGCCAGCTTGGGGGTCCAATGGTACACCGGGGAGCTGTTTTTT.

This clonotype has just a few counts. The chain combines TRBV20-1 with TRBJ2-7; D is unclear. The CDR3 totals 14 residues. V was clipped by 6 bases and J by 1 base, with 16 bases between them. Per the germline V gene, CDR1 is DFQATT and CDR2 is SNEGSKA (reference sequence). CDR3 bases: TGCAGTGCGCCGGCTAGTGGGGTTTCCTACGAGCAGTACTTC. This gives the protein CSAPASGVSYEQYF.

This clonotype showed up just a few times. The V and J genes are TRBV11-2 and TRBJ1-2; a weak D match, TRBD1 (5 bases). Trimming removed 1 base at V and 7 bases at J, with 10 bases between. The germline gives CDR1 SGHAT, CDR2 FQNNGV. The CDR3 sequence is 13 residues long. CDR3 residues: CASSLGVGAGYTF. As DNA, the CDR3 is TGTGCCAGCAGCTTAGGGGTTGGGGCTGGCTACACCTTC. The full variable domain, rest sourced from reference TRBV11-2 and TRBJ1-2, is EAGVAQSPRYKIIEKRQSVAFWCNPISGHATLYWYQQILGQGPKLLIQFQNNGVVDDSQLPKDRFSAERLKGVDSTLKIQPAKLEDSAVYLCASSLGVGAGYTFGSGTRLTVV.

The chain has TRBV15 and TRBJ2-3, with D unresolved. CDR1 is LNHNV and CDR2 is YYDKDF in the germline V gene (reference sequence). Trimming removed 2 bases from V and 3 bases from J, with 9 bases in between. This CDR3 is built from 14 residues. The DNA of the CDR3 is TGTGCCACCAGCAGACTAGGTGGGACAGATACGCAGTATTTT. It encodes CATSRLGGTDTQYF.

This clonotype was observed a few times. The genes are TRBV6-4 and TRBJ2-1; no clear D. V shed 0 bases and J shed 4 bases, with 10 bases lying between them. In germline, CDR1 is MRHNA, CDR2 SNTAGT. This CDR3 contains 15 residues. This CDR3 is CASSDSTEGYNEQFF. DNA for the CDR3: TGTGCCAGCAGTGACTCGACTGAAGGGTACAATGAGCAGTTCTTC.

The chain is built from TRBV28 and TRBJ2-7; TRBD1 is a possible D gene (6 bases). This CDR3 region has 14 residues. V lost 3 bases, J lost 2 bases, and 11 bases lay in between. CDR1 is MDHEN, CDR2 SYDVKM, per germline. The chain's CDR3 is CASSFIDRTYEQYF. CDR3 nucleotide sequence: TGTGCCAGCAGTTTTATCGACAGGACCTACGAGCAGTACTTC.

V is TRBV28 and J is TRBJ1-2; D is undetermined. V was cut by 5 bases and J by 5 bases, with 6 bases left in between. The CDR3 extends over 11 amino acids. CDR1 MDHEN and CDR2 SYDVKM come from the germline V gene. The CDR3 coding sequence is TGTGCCAGCAGTCGGGTGTATGGCTACACCTTC. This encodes CASSRVYGYTF.

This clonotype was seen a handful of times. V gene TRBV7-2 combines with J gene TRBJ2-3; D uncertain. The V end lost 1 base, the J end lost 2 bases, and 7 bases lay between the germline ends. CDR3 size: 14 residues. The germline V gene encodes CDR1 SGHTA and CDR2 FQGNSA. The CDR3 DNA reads TGTGCCAGCAGCTTAGGTACTTTCACAGATACGCAGTATTTT. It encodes CASSLGTFTDTQYF.

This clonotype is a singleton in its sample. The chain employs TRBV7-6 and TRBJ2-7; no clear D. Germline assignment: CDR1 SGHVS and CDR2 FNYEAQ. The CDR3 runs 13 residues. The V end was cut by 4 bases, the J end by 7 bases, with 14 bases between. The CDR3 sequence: CASSSEFPGEQYF. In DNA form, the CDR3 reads TGTGCCAGCAGCTCAGAATTTCCTGGTGAGCAGTACTTC.

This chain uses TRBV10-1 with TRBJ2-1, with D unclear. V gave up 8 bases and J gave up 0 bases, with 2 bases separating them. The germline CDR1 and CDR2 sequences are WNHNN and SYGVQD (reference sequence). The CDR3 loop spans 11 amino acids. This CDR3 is CASYSYNEQFF. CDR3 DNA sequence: TGCGCCAGCTACTCCTACAATGAGCAGTTCTTC.

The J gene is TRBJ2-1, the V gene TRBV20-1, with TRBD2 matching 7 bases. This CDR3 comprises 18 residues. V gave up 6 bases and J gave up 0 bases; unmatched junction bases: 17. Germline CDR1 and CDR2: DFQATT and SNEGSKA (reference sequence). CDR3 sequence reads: CSALGLAADLSSYNEQFF. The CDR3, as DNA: TGCAGTGCACTTGGGCTAGCGGCTGACTTGAGCTCCTACAATGAGCAGTTCTTC.

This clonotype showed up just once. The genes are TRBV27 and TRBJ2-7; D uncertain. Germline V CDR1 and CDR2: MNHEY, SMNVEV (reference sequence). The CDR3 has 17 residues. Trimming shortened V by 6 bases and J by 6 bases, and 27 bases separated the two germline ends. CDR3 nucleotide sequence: TGTGCCAGCAGACCCCGGCCGAAGGTCAGAGCCGGGCGCGAGCAGTACTTC. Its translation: CASRPRPKVRAGREQYF.

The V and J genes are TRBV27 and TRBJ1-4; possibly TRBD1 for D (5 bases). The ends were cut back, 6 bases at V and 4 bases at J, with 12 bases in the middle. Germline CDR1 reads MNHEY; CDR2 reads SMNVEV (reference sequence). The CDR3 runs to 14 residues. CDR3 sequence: CASSYGGFNEKLFF. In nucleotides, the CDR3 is TGTGCCAGCAGCTACGGGGGATTTAATGAAAAACTGTTTTTT.

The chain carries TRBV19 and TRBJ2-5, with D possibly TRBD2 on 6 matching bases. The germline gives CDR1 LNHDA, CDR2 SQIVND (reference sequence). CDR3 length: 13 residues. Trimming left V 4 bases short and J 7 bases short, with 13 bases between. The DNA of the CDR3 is TGTGCCAGTAGTACCGGATTGGGGGGGACCCAGTACTTC. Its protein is CASSTGLGGTQYF.

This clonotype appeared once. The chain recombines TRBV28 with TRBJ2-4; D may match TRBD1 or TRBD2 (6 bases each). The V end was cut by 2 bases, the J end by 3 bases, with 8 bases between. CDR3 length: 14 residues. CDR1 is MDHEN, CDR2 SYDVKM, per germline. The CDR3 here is CASSLRGVKNIQYF. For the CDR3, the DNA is TGTGCCAGCAGTTTAAGGGGGGTCAAAAACATTCAGTACTTC.

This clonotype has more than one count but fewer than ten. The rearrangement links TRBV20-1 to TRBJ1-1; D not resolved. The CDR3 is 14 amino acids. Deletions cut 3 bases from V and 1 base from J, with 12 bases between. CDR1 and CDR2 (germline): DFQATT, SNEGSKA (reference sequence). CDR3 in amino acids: CSARRQVGNTEAFF. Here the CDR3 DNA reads TGCAGTGCTAGGCGGCAGGTTGGGAACACTGAAGCTTTCTTT.

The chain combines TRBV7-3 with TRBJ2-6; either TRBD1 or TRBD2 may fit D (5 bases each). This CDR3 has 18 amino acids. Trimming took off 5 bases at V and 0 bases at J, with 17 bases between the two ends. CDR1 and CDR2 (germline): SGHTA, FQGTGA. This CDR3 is CASSPSWGYGSGANVLTF. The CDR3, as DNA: TGTGCCAGCAGCCCCTCCTGGGGGTACGGCTCTGGGGCCAACGTCCTGACTTTC.